This T cell receptor beta chain was recovered during a study of identical twins. Study-level findings and limits: Cord blood beta clonotypes present at high abundance carried fewer insertions; no such pattern appeared in memory repertoires. Twin pairs' shared out-of-frame alpha sequences were enriched in low generation probability.

This clonotype has more than one count but fewer than ten. Its antigen is not identified. A universal primer site was added by template switching, and unique molecular identifiers were carried by the cDNA. Each CDR3 protein is one row after TCRdb ran MiXCR on the 5' RACE reads. The sample has 450,000 to 500,000 distinct CDR3 sequences; approximately 14% are singletons. The CDR3 is made up of 13 amino acids. Trimming cost V 7 bases and J 0 bases, with 7 bases left between them. The germline gives CDR1 SGHTA, CDR2 FQGNSA. These data also featured in a second study, about yellow fever vaccine responses in identical twins.

The sequencing input was CD4+ T cells sorted from blood. The chain combines TRBV7-2 with TRBJ2-1; D is unclear. This TCR derives from a woman aged 18-29 years in good health. The CDR3 here is CASTVLSYNEQFF. As DNA, the CDR3 is TGTGCCAGCACCGTCCTCTCCTACAATGAGCAGTTCTTC.